These T cell receptor beta chains were read from a single sample in a study of blood T cell repertoires in COVID-19. Sequencing used immunoSEQ multiplex PCR; TCRdb keeps in-frame clones, though not all of them. The table records about 210,000 clones, about 86% of them present only once. The material sequenced was PBMCs or T cells enriched from blood (not recorded which). The receptors were gathered from a woman aged 50 to 60 with acute COVID-19. Each CDR3 is given with its conserved first and last residue. Each record gives: J gene, V gene, D gene, clone size, CDR3 protein, CDR3 DNA. A D gene is named only where the DNA matches it firmly. The listing skips clone size in some rows; elsewhere it reads once, few, many or a size class.

J gene: TRBJ2-7; V gene: TRBV7-8; D gene: NA; clone size: NA; CDR3 protein: CASSLDPGHRNLPGEQYF; CDR3 DNA: TGTGCCAGCAGCTTAGATCCTGGACATCGAAACCTCCCGGGCGAGCAGTACTTC
J gene: TRBJ2-5; V gene: TRBV7-9; D gene: NA; clone size: NA; CDR3 protein: CASSFFSEETQYF; CDR3 DNA: TGTGCCAGCAGCTTTTTTAGCGAAGAGACCCAGTACTTC
J gene: TRBJ1-6; V gene: TRBV2; D gene: TRBD1; clone size: NA; CDR3 protein: CASRATGIRSPLHF; CDR3 DNA: TGTGCCAGCAGAGCGACAGGGATTCGGTCACCCCTCCACTTT
J gene: TRBJ2-2; V gene: TRBV7-2; D gene: NA; clone size: NA; CDR3 protein: CASRQYTGELFF; CDR3 DNA: TGTGCCAGCCGCCAGTACACCGGGGAGCTGTTTTTT
J gene: TRBJ2-5; V gene: TRBV4-1; D gene: NA; clone size: NA; CDR3 protein: CASSQDGTVQETQYF; CDR3 DNA: TGCGCCAGCAGCCAAGATGGCACAGTCCAAGAGACCCAGTACTTC
J gene: TRBJ1-1; V gene: TRBV30; D gene: NA; clone size: NA; CDR3 protein: CAPSRGDTEAFF; CDR3 DNA: TGTGCCCCTAGCCGGGGAGACACTGAAGCTTTCTTT
J gene: TRBJ1-3; V gene: TRBV29-1; D gene: NA; clone size: NA; CDR3 protein: CSADRGGSGNTIYF; CDR3 DNA: TGCAGCGCCGACCGGGGGGGATCTGGAAACACCATATATTTT
J gene: TRBJ1-2; V gene: TRBV20-1; D gene: TRBD1; clone size: NA; CDR3 protein: CSLDRDGYTF; CDR3 DNA: TGCAGCTTGGACAGGGATGGCTACACCTTC
J gene: TRBJ1-1; V gene: TRBV6-6; D gene: TRBD1; clone size: NA; CDR3 protein: CASSPQGFRTEAFF; CDR3 DNA: TGTGCCAGCAGCCCACAGGGGTTTCGAACTGAAGCTTTCTTT
J gene: TRBJ2-3; V gene: TRBV27; D gene: TRBD2; clone size: NA; CDR3 protein: CASSRTRTGADTQYF; CDR3 DNA: TGTGCCAGCAGTCGGACTAGAACGGGAGCTGATACGCAGTATTTT
J gene: TRBJ1-4; V gene: TRBV5-6; D gene: NA; clone size: NA; CDR3 protein: CASRNGVNEKLFF; CDR3 DNA: TGTGCCAGCCGTAACGGGGTTAATGAAAAACTGTTTTTT
J gene: TRBJ2-7; V gene: TRBV7-2; D gene: TRBD1; clone size: NA; CDR3 protein: CASSIPGQSSYEQYF; CDR3 DNA: TGTGCCAGCAGCATACCGGGACAGTCTTCCTACGAGCAGTACTTC
J gene: TRBJ2-7; V gene: TRBV2; D gene: NA; clone size: many; CDR3 protein: CASGREYEQYF; CDR3 DNA: TGTGCCAGCGGCAGGGAATACGAGCAGTACTTC
J gene: TRBJ1-2; V gene: TRBV11-2; D gene: NA; clone size: few; CDR3 protein: CASSLGLTLHGYTF; CDR3 DNA: TGTGCCAGCAGCTTGGGCCTCACCCTCCATGGCTACACCTTC
J gene: TRBJ2-5; V gene: TRBV9; D gene: NA; clone size: NA; CDR3 protein: CASSKTPGNQETQYF; CDR3 DNA: TGTGCCAGCAGCAAAACTCCGGGTAACCAAGAGACCCAGTACTTC
J gene: TRBJ2-3; V gene: TRBV2; D gene: TRBD2; clone size: NA; CDR3 protein: CASSARLAEITDTQYF; CDR3 DNA: TGTGCCAGCAGTGCTAGACTAGCGGAGATCACAGATACGCAGTATTTT
J gene: TRBJ1-6; V gene: TRBV5-1; D gene: NA; clone size: NA; CDR3 protein: CASSSGGNSYNSPLHF; CDR3 DNA: TGCGCCAGCAGCTCGGGGGGGAACTCCTATAATTCACCCCTCCACTTT
J gene: TRBJ2-3; V gene: TRBV5-4; D gene: NA; clone size: NA; CDR3 protein: CASSLQVLDTQYF; CDR3 DNA: TGTGCCAGCAGCTTACAGGTATTGGATACGCAGTATTTT
J gene: TRBJ1-6; V gene: TRBV2; D gene: TRBD1; clone size: few; CDR3 protein: CASSEVGTDNSPLHF; CDR3 DNA: TGTGCCAGCAGTGAAGTCGGGACAGATAATTCACCCCTCCACTTT
J gene: TRBJ1-6; V gene: TRBV18; D gene: NA; clone size: few; CDR3 protein: CASSPSSSRNSPLHF; CDR3 DNA: TGTGCCAGCTCACCAAGCAGTAGCCGGAATTCACCCCTCCACTTT
J gene: TRBJ2-7; V gene: TRBV18; D gene: TRBD1; clone size: NA; CDR3 protein: CASSPPGQGSGEQYF; CDR3 DNA: TGTGCCAGCTCACCTCCGGGACAGGGATCGGGTGAGCAGTACTTC
J gene: TRBJ1-2; V gene: TRBV30; D gene: TRBD1; clone size: NA; CDR3 protein: CALKDRGHGYTF; CDR3 DNA: TGTGCCTTAAAAGACAGGGGGCATGGCTACACCTTC
J gene: TRBJ2-4; V gene: TRBV6-5; D gene: NA; clone size: NA; CDR3 protein: CASSPQGGMNIQYF; CDR3 DNA: TGTGCCAGCAGTCCCCAGGGCGGGATGAACATTCAGTACTTC
J gene: TRBJ1-2; V gene: TRBV28; D gene: TRBD1; clone size: NA; CDR3 protein: CASSLPGTGGGYTF; CDR3 DNA: TGTGCCAGCAGTTTACCCGGGACAGGGGGTGGCTACACCTTC
J gene: TRBJ1-3; V gene: TRBV28; D gene: NA; clone size: few; CDR3 protein: CASRDSGNTIYF; CDR3 DNA: TGTGCCAGCAGAGACAGTGGAAACACCATATATTTT
J gene: TRBJ1-2; V gene: TRBV6-1; D gene: NA; clone size: NA; CDR3 protein: CASSERGRSANYGYTF; CDR3 DNA: TGTGCCAGCAGTGAAAGGGGCAGATCCGCTAACTATGGCTACACCTTC
J gene: TRBJ2-7; V gene: TRBV4-3; D gene: TRBD2; clone size: once; CDR3 protein: CASSQRGPGGSSYEQYF; CDR3 DNA: TGCGCCAGCAGCCAGCGGGGGCCGGGGGGGAGCTCCTACGAGCAGTACTTC
J gene: TRBJ2-5; V gene: TRBV11-1; D gene: TRBD2; clone size: NA; CDR3 protein: CASSLAPLAGAATQYF; CDR3 DNA: TGTGCCAGCAGCTTAGCACCTCTAGCGGGAGCCGCAACCCAGTACTTC
J gene: TRBJ1-1; V gene: TRBV6-2/TRBV6-3; D gene: TRBD1; clone size: once; CDR3 protein: CASSRDSLNTEAFF; CDR3 DNA: TGTGCCAGCAGCCGGGACAGCTTGAACACTGAAGCTTTCTTT
J gene: TRBJ1-1; V gene: TRBV7-9; D gene: NA; clone size: NA; CDR3 protein: CASSLGTFGTEAFF; CDR3 DNA: TGTGCCAGCAGCTTAGGGACATTCGGGACTGAAGCTTTCTTT
J gene: TRBJ2-1; V gene: TRBV3-1/TRBV3-2; D gene: TRBD2; clone size: few; CDR3 protein: CASSHSSRTSGRALTYNEQFF; CDR3 DNA: TGTGCCAGCAGCCACTCCTCCCGGACTAGCGGGAGGGCCCTCACCTACAATGAGCAGTTCTTC
J gene: TRBJ1-5; V gene: TRBV19; D gene: NA; clone size: NA; CDR3 protein: CASTDRGRALGPQHF; CDR3 DNA: TGTGCCAGTACCGATAGAGGCAGGGCCCTGGGGCCCCAGCATTTT
J gene: TRBJ2-6; V gene: TRBV11-1; D gene: NA; clone size: NA; CDR3 protein: CASSSRAGANVLTF; CDR3 DNA: TGTGCCAGCAGCTCCCGTGCTGGGGCCAACGTCCTGACTTTC
J gene: TRBJ2-1; V gene: TRBV28; D gene: NA; clone size: NA; CDR3 protein: CASCPTSFPEQFF; CDR3 DNA: TGTGCCAGCTGCCCTACTAGTTTCCCGGAGCAGTTCTTC
J gene: TRBJ2-3; V gene: TRBV2; D gene: TRBD1; clone size: NA; CDR3 protein: CASSPGQGGTDTQYF; CDR3 DNA: TGTGCCAGCAGTCCGGGACAGGGAGGCACAGATACGCAGTATTTT
J gene: TRBJ1-1; V gene: TRBV29-1; D gene: NA; clone size: NA; CDR3 protein: CSVGRVGASKTEAFF; CDR3 DNA: TGCAGCGTGGGGCGGGTGGGGGCCTCAAAGACTGAAGCTTTCTTT
J gene: TRBJ2-5; V gene: TRBV14; D gene: NA; clone size: NA; CDR3 protein: CASSQAPGETQYF; CDR3 DNA: TGTGCCAGCAGCCAAGCCCCGGGTGAGACCCAGTACTTC
J gene: TRBJ2-2; V gene: TRBV19; D gene: NA; clone size: NA; CDR3 protein: CASSTGVNTGELFF; CDR3 DNA: TGTGCCAGTAGTACGGGGGTTAACACCGGGGAGCTGTTTTTT
J gene: TRBJ1-1; V gene: TRBV7-9; D gene: TRBD1; clone size: NA; CDR3 protein: CASSLGQGSNTEAFF; CDR3 DNA: TGTGCCAGCAGCTTAGGACAGGGTTCTAACACTGAAGCTTTCTTT
J gene: TRBJ1-6; V gene: TRBV4-2; D gene: TRBD1; clone size: NA; CDR3 protein: CASNTPGGASPLHF; CDR3 DNA: TGTGCCAGCAACACACCAGGGGGTGCTTCACCCCTCCACTTT
J gene: TRBJ2-5; V gene: TRBV7-3; D gene: TRBD1; clone size: NA; CDR3 protein: CASSLMGQNTQETQYF; CDR3 DNA: TGTGCCAGCAGCTTAATGGGACAGAATACTCAAGAGACCCAGTACTTC
J gene: TRBJ2-7; V gene: TRBV4-3; D gene: NA; clone size: NA; CDR3 protein: CASSQAGPEIKAGEQYF; CDR3 DNA: TGCGCCAGCAGCCAAGCAGGCCCTGAGATTAAGGCCGGCGAGCAGTACTTC
J gene: TRBJ2-7; V gene: TRBV11-2; D gene: NA; clone size: once; CDR3 protein: CASRYFFANSYEQYF; CDR3 DNA: TGTGCCAGCAGGTACTTTTTCGCCAATTCCTACGAGCAGTACTTC
J gene: TRBJ1-3; V gene: TRBV19; D gene: NA; clone size: NA; CDR3 protein: CATGFGTSTGNTIYF; CDR3 DNA: TGTGCCACAGGGTTCGGGACAAGTACTGGAAACACCATATATTTT
J gene: TRBJ2-4; V gene: TRBV10-3; D gene: NA; clone size: once; CDR3 protein: CAISDPAVALAKNIQYF; CDR3 DNA: TGTGCCATCAGTGACCCCGCGGTTGCCCTAGCCAAAAACATTCAGTACTTC
J gene: TRBJ1-5; V gene: TRBV15; D gene: TRBD1; clone size: once; CDR3 protein: CATSREQGGHQPQHF; CDR3 DNA: TGTGCCACCAGCAGAGAACAGGGGGGTCATCAGCCCCAGCATTTT
J gene: TRBJ2-5; V gene: TRBV7-2; D gene: TRBD1; clone size: NA; CDR3 protein: CASSFGQAETQYF; CDR3 DNA: TGTGCCAGCAGCTTTGGACAGGCTGAGACCCAGTACTTC
J gene: TRBJ2-1; V gene: TRBV24-1; D gene: TRBD1; clone size: NA; CDR3 protein: CATSDPTGDGNEQFF; CDR3 DNA: TGTGCCACCAGTGACCCGACAGGGGACGGGAATGAGCAGTTCTTC
J gene: TRBJ2-5; V gene: TRBV6-2/TRBV6-3; D gene: TRBD1; clone size: NA; CDR3 protein: CASSYRQGKETQYF; CDR3 DNA: TGTGCCAGCAGTTACAGACAGGGTAAAGAGACCCAGTACTTC
J gene: TRBJ2-5; V gene: TRBV7-9; D gene: TRBD1; clone size: NA; CDR3 protein: CASSPGQAIETQYF; CDR3 DNA: TGTGCCAGCAGCCCGGGACAGGCCATAGAGACCCAGTACTTC
J gene: TRBJ1-1; V gene: TRBV25-1; D gene: NA; clone size: once; CDR3 protein: CASTGFTEAFF; CDR3 DNA: TGTGCCAGCACAGGCTTCACTGAAGCTTTCTTT
J gene: TRBJ2-7; V gene: TRBV20-1; D gene: NA; clone size: few; CDR3 protein: CSASWGREVDEQYF; CDR3 DNA: TGCAGTGCTAGTTGGGGCAGGGAGGTGGACGAGCAGTACTTC
J gene: TRBJ1-1; V gene: TRBV6-4; D gene: TRBD1; clone size: NA; CDR3 protein: CASRETGGDEAFF; CDR3 DNA: TGTGCCAGCAGAGAGACAGGGGGCGATGAAGCTTTCTTT
J gene: TRBJ2-7; V gene: TRBV14; D gene: NA; clone size: NA; CDR3 protein: CASSQVGVTSYEQYF; CDR3 DNA: TGTGCCAGCAGCCAAGTCGGGGTGACCTCCTACGAGCAGTACTTC